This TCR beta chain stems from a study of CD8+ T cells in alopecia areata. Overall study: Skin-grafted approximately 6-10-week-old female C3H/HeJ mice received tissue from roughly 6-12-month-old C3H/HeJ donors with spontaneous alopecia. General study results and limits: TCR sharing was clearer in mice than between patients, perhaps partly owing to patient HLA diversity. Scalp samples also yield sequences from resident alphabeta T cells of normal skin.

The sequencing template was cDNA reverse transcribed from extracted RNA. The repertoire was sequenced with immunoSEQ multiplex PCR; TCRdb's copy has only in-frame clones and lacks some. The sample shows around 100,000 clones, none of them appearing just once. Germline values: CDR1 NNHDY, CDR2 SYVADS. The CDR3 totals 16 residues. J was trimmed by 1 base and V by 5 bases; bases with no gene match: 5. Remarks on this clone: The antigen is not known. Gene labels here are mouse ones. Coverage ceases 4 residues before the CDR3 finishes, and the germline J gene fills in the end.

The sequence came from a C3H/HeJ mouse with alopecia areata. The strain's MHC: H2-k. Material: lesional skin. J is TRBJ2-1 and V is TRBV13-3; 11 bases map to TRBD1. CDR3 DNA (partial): TGTGCCAGCAGCGGGGACAGGGGGAAGAACTATGCT. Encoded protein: CASSGDRGKNYA. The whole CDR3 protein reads CASSGDRGKNYAEQFF.